One sample yielded the 32 T cell receptor beta chains listed below, sequenced in a study of blood T cells in healthy people across ages. A sample-barcoded 5' primer and a J-beta primer mix were used in a second PCR of roughly 6 to 11 cycles. TCRdb reanalysed the 5' RACE reads using MiXCR and keeps one entry per CDR3 protein. The table records about 1.8 million distinct CDR3 sequences, roughly 50% of them present only once. Input material: blood. These receptors were taken from a woman aged 35 to 49 in good health.

There are a few counts of this clonotype. V usage is TRBV29-1 and J usage is TRBJ2-6; the D call may be TRBD1 or TRBD2 (5 bases each). Trimming removed 4 bases from V and 0 bases from J, with 7 bases in between. Germline assignment: CDR1 SQVTM and CDR2 ANQGSEA. The CDR3 runs 14 residues. CDR3 sequence reads: CSVGGSSGANVLTF. CDR3 DNA sequence: TGCAGCGTTGGGGGGAGCTCTGGGGCCAACGTCCTGACTTTC.

This clonotype was detected a few times. The rearrangement joins TRBV25-1 to TRBJ1-4; 7 nucleotides align to TRBD1. There are 15 residues in the CDR3. Germline V gene data show CDR1 as MGHDK and CDR2 as SYGVNS. With V trimmed by 0 bases and J by 7 bases, 5 bases remained unmatched. The CDR3 region is CASSEYEGAGEKLFF. The CDR3 DNA follows: TGTGCCAGCAGTGAATATGAGGGGGCGGGTGAAAAACTGTTTTTT.

This clonotype was counted a few times. The rearrangement links TRBV6-5 to TRBJ2-7; 12 positions match TRBD1. The trim removed 0 bases at V and 5 bases at J, leaving 2 bases unmatched. CDR1 is MNHEY, CDR2 SVGAGI, per germline. The CDR3 loop spans 15 amino acids. The CDR3 protein is CASSYSGTGGDEQYF. The CDR3 DNA is TGTGCCAGCAGTTACTCCGGGACAGGGGGCGACGAGCAGTACTTC.

This chain links TRBV5-5 with TRBJ1-4; tentative D call: TRBD1 (6 bases). The V and J ends lost 4 bases and 12 bases respectively, with 22 bases between them. The germline gives CDR1 SGHKS, CDR2 YYEKEE (reference sequence). This CDR3 comprises 15 residues. Here the CDR3 DNA reads TGTGCCAGCAGCGTTCTAGGGCAGACTGGGGGGCAACTGTTTTTT. It yields the protein CASSVLGQTGGQLFF.

This chain connects TRBV20-1 to TRBJ2-5, with D maybe TRBD1 (5 bases). This CDR3 is built from 14 residues. Trimming left V 6 bases short and J 1 base short, with 15 bases between. CDR1 and CDR2 from the germline V gene are DFQATT and SNEGSKA (reference sequence). CDR3: CSADEQGTQETQYF. CDR3 nucleotides: TGCAGTGCGGACGAGCAGGGTACCCAAGAGACCCAGTACTTC.

This clonotype was seen a few times. The J gene is TRBJ2-1, the V gene TRBV12-3 or TRBV12-4; D possibly matches TRBD1 or TRBD2 (5 bases each). V lost 5 bases and J 6 bases, leaving 11 bases between the germline ends. CDR3 length: 13 residues. The CDR3 loop reads CASSPRGPNEQFF. Here the CDR3 DNA reads TGTGCCAGCAGTCCCCGGGGACCCAATGAGCAGTTCTTC.

As to this clonotype: Compared with germline, one end of the junction differs, possibly owing to a read error. The chain couples TRBV20-1 to TRBJ2-4; D may be TRBD1 or TRBD2 (5 bases each). With the DNA end fitting TRBJ2-5 better, the J assignment may be wrong. Germline CDR1 is DFQATT and CDR2 is SNEGSKA (reference sequence). The CDR3 covers 15 residues. DNA of the CDR3: TGCAGTGCAAGAGGGGTAGGGTCTTGGGGAGAGACCCAGTACTTC. Its protein product is CSARGVGSWGETQYF.

This chain joins TRBV6-5 and TRBJ2-4; 15 bases fit TRBD2. The end of the DNA aligns better with TRBJ2-7, so the J call may be wrong. CDR1 is MNHEY, CDR2 SVGAGI, per germline. The CDR3 length is 17 residues. The CDR3 nucleotides are TGTGCCAGCATGGGGACTAGCGGGGGGTCAACCTTGTACGAGCAGTACTTC. Protein sequence: CASMGTSGGSTLYEQYF.

Notes on this clonotype: A read error may account for a junction end that differs from germline. J is TRBJ2-3 and V is TRBV9, with 7 bases lining up with TRBD2. The germline CDR1 and CDR2 sequences are SGDLS and YYNGEE. This CDR3 region has 15 residues. CDR3 region: CASSVNRDYTNTQYF. In DNA, the CDR3 is TGTGCCAGCAGCGTTAACCGGGACTACACAAATACGCAGTATTTT.

On this clonotype itself: One junction end does not reproduce the germline sequence, and a read error may be involved. The chain is built from TRBV7-3 and TRBJ2-3; D unclear. The CDR3 is 13 amino acids. Germline values: CDR1 SGHTA, CDR2 FQGTGA. The CDR3 is CASSPRSTETQYF. Written as DNA, the CDR3 is TGTGCCAGCAGCCCCCGGTCCACAGAGACGCAGTATTTT.

The sample holds a few counts of this clonotype. The J gene is TRBJ2-1, the V gene TRBV25-1; no clear D. Per the germline V gene, CDR1 is MGHDK and CDR2 is SYGVNS. The CDR3 sequence is 12 residues long. V shed 5 bases and J shed 7 bases, with 9 bases lying between them. CDR3 coding DNA: TGTGCCAGCAGTAAGGGAAAAAATGAGCAGTTCTTC. Protein sequence: CASSKGKNEQFF.

This clonotype showed up just a few times. The chain combines TRBV5-1 with TRBJ2-7; the D gene is possibly TRBD2 (5 bases). The length of the CDR3 is 15 residues. V was trimmed by 4 bases and J by 5 bases, leaving 19 bases between them. Germline V gene sequence: CDR1 SGHRS, CDR2 YFSETQ. CDR3 bases: TGCGCCAGCAGCCGGCTCGGGCCCAGAGCGGACGAGCAGTACTTC. It translates to CASSRLGPRADEQYF.

This chain joins TRBV7-2 and TRBJ2-3, with D maybe TRBD2 (5 bases). The CDR3 consists of 15 residues. Germline V gene sequence: CDR1 SGHTA, CDR2 FQGNSA. Trimming shortened V by 2 bases and J by 0 bases, and 9 bases separated the two germline ends. Written as DNA, the CDR3 is TGTGCCAGCAGCTTACAGCTAGCAAGCACAGATACGCAGTATTTT. Its protein product is CASSLQLASTDTQYF.

The rearrangement links TRBV20-1 to TRBJ2-1; D possibly uses TRBD1 or TRBD2 (6 bases each). CDR3 length equals 14 residues. Germline CDR1 is DFQATT and CDR2 is SNEGSKA (reference sequence). Trimming removed 5 bases from V and 13 bases from J, with 24 bases in between. CDR3 residues: CSASGHALGGTQFF. The CDR3 DNA sequence: TGCAGTGCTTCCGGACACGCCTTAGGGGGGACCCAGTTCTTC.

The chain recombines TRBV20-1 with TRBJ2-3; 8 bases agree with TRBD2. The germline CDR1 and CDR2 sequences are DFQATT and SNEGSKA (reference sequence). CDR3 length: 15 residues. V dropped 6 bases and J dropped 5; count of bases not matched to a gene: 13. CDR3: CSASTVTSVGDTQYF. The CDR3 coding sequence is TGCAGTGCCTCAACTGTGACTAGCGTCGGAGATACGCAGTATTTT.

The V gene is TRBV3-1, the J gene TRBJ2-3; TRBD2 aligns across 9 bases. The CDR3 extends over 20 amino acids. Looked up from germline, CDR1 is LGHDT and CDR2 is YNNKEL (reference sequence). The trim removed 3 bases at V and 0 bases at J, leaving 16 bases unmatched. The DNA for the CDR3 is TGTGCCAGCAGCCATACCGGGAGCGGGGGGTCCTTCACTAGCACAGATACGCAGTATTTT. This encodes CASSHTGSGGSFTSTDTQYF.

This clonotype has a count of ten or more. The chain joins TRBV20-1 to TRBJ1-5, with D unresolved. Germline V gives CDR1 DFQATT, CDR2 SNEGSKA (reference sequence). The CDR3 sequence is 13 residues long. Trimming took off 0 bases at V and 4 bases at J, with 7 bases between the two ends. This CDR3 is CSAREDGNQPQHF. The CDR3 DNA reads as TGCAGTGCTAGAGAGGATGGGAATCAGCCCCAGCATTTT.

The chain is built from TRBV5-1 and TRBJ2-5; D is perhaps TRBD2 (6 bases). Trimming took off 3 bases at V and 0 bases at J, with 12 bases between the two ends. The CDR3 spans 15 residues. Looked up from germline, CDR1 is SGHRS and CDR2 is YFSETQ. CDR3 protein: CASSSSGVHQETQYF. The CDR3 nucleotides read TGCGCCAGCAGCTCTTCGGGGGTCCACCAAGAGACCCAGTACTTC.

V usage is TRBV2 and J usage is TRBJ2-5, with a possible D match to TRBD2 (6 bases). Trimming removed 5 bases from V and 7 bases from J, with 14 bases in between. Germline CDR1 SNHLY, CDR2 FYNNEI. CDR3 length: 13 residues. CDR3 sequence reads: CASSPDLGGTQYF. CDR3 DNA: TGTGCCAGCAGTCCGGATCTGGGAGGGACCCAGTACTTC.

This clonotype occurred a few times. The rearrangement links TRBV20-1 to TRBJ2-3; possible D gene TRBD2, 7 bases. V lost 2 bases and J lost 6, with 18 bases in between. The CDR3 is 15 amino acids. Germline V CDR1 and CDR2: DFQATT, SNEGSKA (reference sequence). The DNA for the CDR3 is TGCAGTGCTAGAAGGGGGGGAGGAGGTAGGGATACGCAGTATTTT. It translates to CSARRGGGGRDTQYF.

To note about this clonotype: This may be a read error, as it is one base from a much larger clone. V and J are TRBV4-2 and TRBJ2-5; maybe TRBD2 (5 bases). Germline V lookup: CDR1 LGHNA, CDR2 YNFKEQ. The CDR3 is 15 amino acids. The CDR3 here is CACSQSRGSEETQYF. DNA for the CDR3: TGTGCCTGCAGCCAATCCCGGGGATCAGAAGAGACCCAGTACTTC.

The CDR3 loop is CSGMGLAGHEQFF. CDR3 DNA: TGCAGTGGAATGGGACTAGCGGGACATGAGCAGTTCTTC. This chain uses TRBV20-1 with TRBJ2-1, with 13 bases lining up with TRBD2. The length of the CDR3 is 13 residues. Germline V gives CDR1 DFQATT, CDR2 SNEGSKA (reference sequence). V lost 7 bases, J lost 8 bases, and 5 bases stayed unmatched.

This clonotype has just a few counts. The chain is built from TRBV29-1 and TRBJ2-1, with a tentative D call TRBD1 (6 bases). Germline-derived CDR1 and CDR2 are SQVTM and ANQGSEA. Trimming cost V 7 bases and J 4 bases, with 20 bases left between them. This CDR3 spans 15 amino acids. CDR3 protein: CSAGARGRSYNEQFF. In DNA, the CDR3 is TGCAGCGCCGGAGCCAGGGGACGTTCTTACAATGAGCAGTTCTTC.

This rearrangement joins TRBV12-3 or TRBV12-4 to TRBJ1-1; tentatively, D is TRBD1 (5 bases). With 6 bases removed from V and 4 bases from J, the gap between germline ends came to 15 bases. The CDR3 spans 14 residues. This chain's CDR3 is CASSPTRGLTEAFF. CDR3 bases: TGTGCCAGCAGCCCGACAAGGGGCCTCACTGAAGCTTTCTTT.

The chain combines TRBV7-2 with TRBJ2-1; D is possibly TRBD1 or TRBD2 (5 bases each). In germline, CDR1 is SGHTA, CDR2 FQGNSA. The CDR3 consists of 12 residues. Trimming stripped 4 bases from V and 6 bases from J, with 7 bases between. CDR3 bases: TGTGCCAGCAGCTGGGACGCCAATGAGCAGTTCTTC. It codes for CASSWDANEQFF.

The rearrangement joins TRBV20-1 to TRBJ2-7, with 8 bases that match TRBD2. With 1 base clipped from V and 3 bases from J, the junction kept 11 bases outside the gene matches. This CDR3 is built from 16 residues. CDR1 and CDR2 from the germline V gene are DFQATT and SNEGSKA (reference sequence). This CDR3 is CSARVTGGVRNYEQYF. The CDR3 coding sequence is TGCAGTGCTAGAGTTACGGGGGGGGTAAGGAACTACGAGCAGTACTTC.

The chain is built from TRBV28 and TRBJ1-4; tentatively, D is TRBD1 (5 bases). The germline CDR1 and CDR2 sequences are MDHEN and SYDVKM. Trimming took 9 bases from V and 4 from J, leaving 21 bases between them. The CDR3 length is 16 residues. The DNA of the CDR3 is TGTGCCAGTTCGATCCCTGGGACGACGGATAATGAAAAACTGTTTTTT. Its protein is CASSIPGTTDNEKLFF.

This clonotype was recorded a few times. The chain employs TRBV4-1 and TRBJ2-7; a possible D gene is TRBD2 (6 bases). Deletions cut 2 bases from V and 6 bases from J, with 20 bases between. In germline, CDR1 is MGHRA, CDR2 YSYEKL. CDR3 size: 16 residues. This CDR3 is CASSQQYSPSGGEQYF. CDR3 nucleotides: TGCGCCAGCAGCCAACAATATAGCCCATCCGGGGGCGAGCAGTACTTC.

This clonotype was detected a few times. This chain uses TRBV2 with TRBJ2-6; D remains unclear. V shed 7 bases and J shed 2 bases, with 3 bases lying between them. The V gene's germline CDR1 is SNHLY and CDR2 FYNNEI. CDR3 length: 12 residues. Here the CDR3 reads CASNPGANVLTF. In DNA, the CDR3 is TGTGCCAGCAATCCTGGGGCCAACGTCCTGACTTTC. The entire variable domain, with the rest obtained from reference TRBV2 and TRBJ2-6, is as follows: EPEVTQTPSHQVTQMGQEVILRCVPISNHLYFYWYRQILGQKVEFLVSFYNNEISEKSEIFDDQFSVERPDGSNFTLKIRSTKLEDSAMYFCASNPGANVLTFGAGSRLTVL.

J is TRBJ2-1 and V is TRBV7-3; TRBD2 matches 10 bases. The CDR3 has 15 amino acids. Per the germline V gene, CDR1 is SGHTA and CDR2 is FQGTGA. V shed 2 bases and J 10 bases; nucleotides not matched to a gene: 8. For the CDR3, the DNA is TGTGCCAGCAGCTTAGGGAGCGGGGGGGCCAGGGAGCAGTTCTTC. The encoded protein is CASSLGSGGAREQFF.

V usage is TRBV5-1 and J usage is TRBJ2-5; 12 bases map to TRBD2. CDR3 size: 15 residues. The V segment lost 4 bases and the J segment 4 bases; nucleotides outside the gene matches: 5. The germline CDR1 and CDR2 sequences are SGHRS and YFSETQ. This chain's CDR3 is CASSGGLAGIETQYF. The DNA for the CDR3 is TGCGCCAGCAGCGGCGGACTAGCGGGGATAGAGACCCAGTACTTC.

Here the CDR3 reads CATVKETQYF. The CDR3 DNA follows: TGTGCCACCGTTAAAGAGACCCAGTACTTC. This chain joins TRBV7-6 and TRBJ2-5, with D hard to call. Trimming pared 10 bases from V and 3 bases from J, leaving 6 bases between. Germline lookup yields CDR1 SGHVS and CDR2 FNYEAQ. CDR3 size: 10 residues. Supplemented by reference TRBV7-6 and TRBJ2-5, the full variable domain reads GAGVSQSPRYKVTKRGQDVALRCDPISGHVSLYWYRQALGQGPEFLTYFNYEAQQDKSGLPNDRFSAERPEGSISTLTIQRTEQRDSAMYRCATVKETQYFGPGTRLLVL.